This TCR beta chain was identified in a study of blood T cell repertoires in COVID-19. Whole-study context: T cells, B-cell-depleted T cells, or PBMCs provided the cDNA or gDNA that served as material.

In the original workflow: Amplification of reference gene primers was used by the study to estimate nucleated cell counts. Libraries were prepared by immunoSEQ multiplex PCR; TCRdb keeps only in-frame clonotypes and omits some of them. V and J calls and clone size are given by that table; D and trimming were obtained from the DNA. Here the sample spans hundreds of thousands of clones, 85% to 90% being singletons. The CDR3 is 12 amino acids. Trimming stripped 5 bases from V and 5 bases from J, with 8 bases between. This clone occurred once. The specimen sequenced was PBMCs or T cells enriched from blood (not recorded which). The chain uses TRBV12-3 or TRBV12-4 and TRBJ2-3; D is uncertain. This receptor was identified in a woman aged 45-65 years with acute COVID-19. This CDR3 reads CASSRDGDTQYF. The CDR3 DNA reads as TGTGCCAGCAGTCGCGATGGAGATACGCAGTATTTT.